The present T cell receptor beta chain was sequenced within a study of metastatic and nonmetastatic thyroid tumors (dated by TCRdb to the early 2020s). Study-level background: The researchers compared repertoires between peripheral blood samples and tumor or nodule tissue samples from patients with malignant or benign thyroid disease. Study-level results and caveats: TCR beta diversity was reported as significantly higher in malignant tumors than in benign nodules, in both blood and tumor samples.

Points on this clone: Its target antigen remains unknown. The sample holds no much larger clone one base away, and base qualities are not on file.

The CDR3 runs 17 residues from the cysteine to the phenylalanine. The read is trimmed to its CDR3 DNA, 51 bases read in frame from base 1. CDR1 and CDR2, per the germline V gene (reference sequence), are LNHDA and SQIVND. The junction carries 18 bases between V and J, which are trimmed by 1 base and 3 bases respectively. The library was produced with PCR. Sequencing was carried out with an Illumina HiSeq 4000. High-throughput sequencing was used to profile the TCR beta-chain CDR3 region of every patient. The authors' analysis ran thus. A classifier to discriminate distant-metastatic papillary thyroid cancer patients was built from CDR3 differences across clinicopathological groups. To measure repertoire diversity the researchers used the Shannon index, while the Morisita-Horn index served to gauge how similar the tumor and blood repertoires were. TCRdb applied fastp at Q25 and MiXCR to the public reads, then kept only in-frame beta chains. TCRdb assigned the V and J calls; the authors' analysis was not used. The sample table lists several thousand clones, roughly a third of them with a count of one. 13% of the sample comes from the top ten.

No patient had received any treatment before thyroid surgery. Using T-cell receptor beta sequencing, the researchers looked back retrospectively at clinical samples from patients, gathered between about 2011 and 2019. This TCR was sampled from a female donor with papillary thyroid cancer or a benign thyroid nodule (not recorded which). Some clones in this sample may be carry-over from other donors' samples. The source material was adjacent normal tissue. The V and J genes are TRBV19 and TRBJ1-1; matching of 5 bases hints at TRBD1 as the D gene. The CDR3 protein: CASSIVYGADLDTEAFF. The sequence in DNA is TGTGCCAGTAGTATAGTATATGGGGCAGATTTAGACACTGAAGCTTTCTTT.